The 10 T cell receptor beta chains presented below share a single source sample, sequenced in a study of beta chain features in type 1 diabetes. As every portion of the isolated RNA was reverse transcribed, the sequencing read expressed TCRB transcripts. Clones were sequenced by immunoSEQ multiplex PCR, and TCRdb holds only the in-frame ones, with some missing. The repertoire holds hundreds of thousands of clones, with roughly 12% as singletons. The sequenced sample was naive CD4+ T cells from blood. These receptors came from a man aged 18 to 30 in good health.

This clone was seen a few times. This chain uses TRBV11-1 with TRBJ2-2, with D uncertain. V lost 3 bases to trimming and J lost 0 bases, with 11 bases between them. In germline, CDR1 is SGHAT, CDR2 FQDESV (reference sequence). There are 16 residues in the CDR3. In DNA, the CDR3 is TGTGCCAGCAGCTTTTTACACACCCCGAACACCGGGGAGCTGTTTTTT. Translated, it gives CASSFLHTPNTGELFF.

This clone occurred a few times. This chain uses TRBV23-1 with TRBJ1-1, with TRBD1 matching 9 bases. Being an ORF, TRBV23-1 has a function that is uncertain. Trimming took 7 bases from V and 0 from J; bases not matched to a gene: 12. The CDR3 totals 17 residues. The CDR3: CASTKVPGQGLNTEAFF. In nucleotides, the CDR3 is TGCGCCAGCACCAAAGTCCCGGGACAGGGTCTGAACACTGAAGCTTTCTTT.

This clone was counted only a few times. The chain is built from TRBV9 and TRBJ1-4, with D possibly being TRBD1 (6 bases). This CDR3 has 15 amino acids. Trimming left V 0 bases short and J 6 bases short, with 12 bases between. Germline V gene lookup returns CDR1 SGDLS and CDR2 YYNGEE. CDR3 DNA: TGTGCCAGCAGCGTAGGAGGACAGTTATATGAAAAACTGTTTTTT. Its translation: CASSVGGQLYEKLFF.

This clone has a count of ten or more. The chain carries TRBV29-1 and TRBJ2-4, with D possibly matching TRBD1 (5 bases). The CDR3 has 13 amino acids. Trimming shortened V by 4 bases and J by 6 bases, and 13 bases separated the two germline ends. Germline CDR1 SQVTM, CDR2 ANQGSEA. CDR3: CSVVLDSLNIQYF. CDR3 DNA: TGCAGCGTTGTTCTCGACAGCCTAAACATTCAGTACTTC.

This clone was recorded a few times. The V call is TRBV6-6, the J call TRBJ1-5; D gene ambiguous. The V gene lost 6 bases and the J gene lost 3 bases, with 6 bases spanning the gap. CDR3 length: 12 amino acids. Per the germline V gene, CDR1 is MNHNY and CDR2 is SVGAGI (reference sequence). CDR3 protein: CASRSPNQPQHF. The DNA for the CDR3 is TGTGCCAGCAGGAGTCCCAATCAGCCCCAGCATTTT.

The V gene is TRBV7-2, the J gene TRBJ2-1; D unclear. Between the trimmed V and J ends, which lost 5 bases and 4 bases, there was a span of 12 bases. Looked up from germline, CDR1 is SGHTA and CDR2 is FQGNSA. This CDR3 is built from 14 residues. The CDR3 bases are TGTGCCAGCAGCCCCGACACAACTTACAATGAGCAGTTCTTC. Residues: CASSPDTTYNEQFF.

This clone appeared a few times. The CDR3: CASNNGGLSYEQYF. In nucleotides, the CDR3 is TGTGCCAGTAATAACGGAGGTTTGTCCTACGAGCAGTACTTC. The gene calls are TRBV19 and TRBJ2-7, with D possibly being TRBD2 (5 bases). Germline-derived CDR1 and CDR2 are LNHDA and SQIVND (reference sequence). This CDR3 is built from 14 residues. V lost 7 bases, J lost 1 base, and 14 bases lay in between.

As regards this clone: The junction and the germline gene differ at one end; a read error may be behind it. The chain couples TRBV27 to TRBJ1-5; D may be TRBD1 (5 bases). Germline V lookup: CDR1 MNHEY, CDR2 SMNVEV (reference sequence). There are 16 residues in the CDR3. Here the CDR3 DNA reads TGTGCCAGCAGTTTAGTCTGGGGCAGGCCTAATCAACCCCAGCATTTT. It is translated as CASSLVWGRPNQPQHF.

The chain joins TRBV5-1 to TRBJ2-7; D perhaps matches TRBD1 (5 bases). Germline values: CDR1 SGHRS, CDR2 YFSETQ. Trimming took 2 bases from V and 9 from J, leaving 18 bases between them. The CDR3 has 14 amino acids. The CDR3 reads CASSFRDSDQGQYF. DNA of the CDR3: TGCGCCAGCAGCTTCCGAGACAGTGACCAGGGGCAGTACTTC.

This clone has only a few counts. The chain recombines TRBV29-1 with TRBJ1-1; D possibly corresponds to TRBD1 (6 bases). Germline V CDR1 and CDR2: SQVTM, ANQGSEA. The CDR3 covers 13 residues. Trimming pared 4 bases from V and 4 bases from J, leaving 13 bases between. This chain's CDR3 is CSVVGGLATEAFF. In DNA form, the CDR3 reads TGCAGCGTTGTCGGGGGGCTGGCCACTGAAGCTTTCTTT.